This record looks at one T cell receptor beta chain sequence and its context. The TCR beta repertoire was assessed by survey-level immunoSEQ sequencing. Libraries were prepared by immunoSEQ multiplex PCR; TCRdb keeps only in-frame clonotypes and omits some of them. The sample lists 45,000 to 55,000 clones, 93% occurring once. The germline gives CDR1 GTSNPN, CDR2 SVGIG (reference sequence). There are 12 residues in the CDR3. The V end lost 4 bases, the J end lost 6 bases, and 13 bases lay between the germline ends. Material for sequencing was PBMCs. The chain is built from TRBV30 and TRBJ2-7; no definite D call. This TCR was recovered from a man aged 40-50 years with rheumatoid arthritis. The CDR3 DNA follows: TGTGCCTGGAATGGGGTTTCCCTCGAGCAGTACTTC. Translated: CAWNGVSLEQYF. Full variable domain (remainder filled in from reference TRBV30 and TRBJ2-7): SQTIHQWPATLVQPVGSPLSLECTVEGTSNPNLYWYRQAAGRGLQLLFYSVGIGQISSEVPQNLSASRPQDRQFILSSKKLLLSDSGFYLCAWNGVSLEQYFGPGTRLTVT.